Listed below are T cell receptor beta chains from one sample, sequenced in a study of blood T cells in healthy people across ages. TCRdb analysed the 5' RACE reads with MiXCR anew, one entry per CDR3 protein. The sample holds roughly 1.5 million distinct CDR3 sequences; around 40% are singletons and the top ten take over 3.5%. The specimen sequenced was blood. These receptors all stem from a young woman in good health. CDR3s include the opening cysteine and the closing phenylalanine or tryptophan. D genes are given only for firm matches. Clone size is shown for a subset of rows, as once, few, many or a class of expanded clone.

CDR3 protein: CASSVGPGSNQPQHF; CDR3 DNA: TGTGCCAGCAGCGTAGGGCCTGGGAGCAATCAGCCCCAGCATTTT; clone size: NA; D gene: NA; V gene: TRBV9; J gene: TRBJ1-5
CDR3 protein: CASRVMGQVNSPLHF; CDR3 DNA: TGTGCCAGCAGGGTTATGGGGCAGGTGAATTCACCCCTCCACTTT; clone size: NA; D gene: NA; V gene: TRBV2; J gene: TRBJ1-6
CDR3 protein: CASSLDAEPYDGYTF; CDR3 DNA: TGCGCCAGCAGCTTGGATGCGGAGCCCTATGATGGCTACACCTTC; clone size: NA; D gene: NA; V gene: TRBV5-1; J gene: TRBJ1-2
CDR3 protein: CPGRNEQFF; CDR3 DNA: TGTCCTGGTCGGAATGAGCAGTTCTTC; clone size: NA; D gene: NA; V gene: TRBV12-3/TRBV12-4; J gene: TRBJ2-1
CDR3 protein: CASSLDGGNYGYTF; CDR3 DNA: TGCGCCAGCAGCTTGGACGGGGGAAACTATGGCTACACCTTC; clone size: many; D gene: NA; V gene: TRBV5-1; J gene: TRBJ1-2
CDR3 protein: CASSKGLGRGVLRWQYF; CDR3 DNA: TGTGCCAGCAGCAAAGGGTTGGGTAGGGGAGTGCTACGATGGCAGTACTTC; clone size: NA; D gene: NA; V gene: TRBV21-1; J gene: TRBJ2-4
CDR3 protein: CSADGTSGIYNEQFF; CDR3 DNA: TGCAGTGCTGATGGGACTAGCGGGATATACAATGAGCAGTTCTTC; clone size: NA; D gene: TRBD2; V gene: TRBV20-1; J gene: TRBJ2-1
CDR3 protein: CASSPAGHDSGNTIYF; CDR3 DNA: TGTGCCAGCAGCCCCGCCGGACACGACTCTGGAAACACCATATATTTT; clone size: NA; D gene: NA; V gene: TRBV7-9; J gene: TRBJ1-3
CDR3 protein: CASGLAGAELFF; CDR3 DNA: TGTGCCAGCGGACTAGCCGGGGCTGAGCTGTTCTTC; clone size: NA; D gene: TRBD2; V gene: TRBV6-6; J gene: TRBJ2-1
CDR3 protein: CASSVASIDQSSYNEQFF; CDR3 DNA: TGTGCCAGCAGCGTAGCCTCCATTGACCAAAGCTCCTACAATGAGCAGTTCTTC; clone size: few; D gene: NA; V gene: TRBV9; J gene: TRBJ2-1
CDR3 protein: CASSLETGVSAYGYTF; CDR3 DNA: TGTGCCAGCAGCTTAGAGACAGGGGTATCCGCGTATGGCTACACCTTC; clone size: NA; D gene: TRBD1; V gene: TRBV11-2; J gene: TRBJ1-2
CDR3 protein: CASSPGGYLEQYF; CDR3 DNA: TGTGCCAGCAGCCCTGGGGGTTACCTCGAGCAGTACTTC; clone size: few; D gene: NA; V gene: TRBV7-2; J gene: TRBJ2-7
CDR3 protein: CSAGAAINGYTF; CDR3 DNA: TGCAGCGCAGGGGCGGCTATTAATGGCTACACCTTC; clone size: NA; D gene: NA; V gene: TRBV29-1; J gene: TRBJ1-2
CDR3 protein: CSATDRYPGYTF; CDR3 DNA: TGCAGTGCTACCGACCGTTATCCTGGCTACACCTTC; clone size: few; D gene: NA; V gene: TRBV20-1; J gene: TRBJ1-2
CDR3 protein: CSARDDRGKETQYF; CDR3 DNA: TGCAGTGCTAGAGATGATAGGGGGAAAGAGACCCAGTACTTC; clone size: NA; D gene: NA; V gene: TRBV20-1; J gene: TRBJ2-5
CDR3 protein: CAISRRGEQYF; CDR3 DNA: TGTGCCATAAGCCGGCGAGGTGAGCAGTACTTC; clone size: NA; D gene: NA; V gene: TRBV12-3/TRBV12-4; J gene: TRBJ2-5
CDR3 protein: CASSQVRKQGSDNEQYF; CDR3 DNA: TGCGCCAGCAGCCAAGTCAGGAAACAGGGGTCGGACAATGAGCAGTACTTC; clone size: NA; D gene: TRBD1; V gene: TRBV4-3; J gene: TRBJ2-5
CDR3 protein: CASTLPVIRLAGAFSYNEQFF; CDR3 DNA: TGTGCCAGCACCCTACCGGTAATTAGGCTAGCGGGAGCATTCTCCTACAATGAGCAGTTCTTC; clone size: few; D gene: TRBD2; V gene: TRBV12-3/TRBV12-4; J gene: TRBJ2-1
CDR3 protein: CSAYATGGRMAFF; CDR3 DNA: TGCAGTGCATACGCGACAGGGGGTAGGATGGCTTTCTTT; clone size: few; D gene: TRBD1; V gene: TRBV20-1; J gene: TRBJ1-1
CDR3 protein: CAWSGRDYQETQYF; CDR3 DNA: TGTGCCTGGAGTGGCCGGGACTACCAAGAGACCCAGTACTTC; clone size: NA; D gene: NA; V gene: TRBV30; J gene: TRBJ2-5
CDR3 protein: CASSQVRQGPYEQYF; CDR3 DNA: TGTGCCAGCAGCCAGGTCAGACAGGGGCCCTACGAGCAGTACTTC; clone size: few; D gene: TRBD1; V gene: TRBV4-2; J gene: TRBJ2-7
CDR3 protein: CASSSPSNEQYF; CDR3 DNA: TGTGCCAGCAGTTCTCCCTCTAATGAGCAGTACTTC; clone size: few; D gene: NA; V gene: TRBV12-3/TRBV12-4; J gene: TRBJ2-7
CDR3 protein: CASSYLRRTEAFF; CDR3 DNA: TGTGCCAGCAGTTACCTTCGTCGGACTGAAGCTTTCTTT; clone size: few; D gene: NA; V gene: TRBV6-2/TRBV6-3; J gene: TRBJ1-1
CDR3 protein: CSAPFDGYTF; CDR3 DNA: TGCAGTGCCCCGTTCGATGGCTACACCTTC; clone size: few; D gene: NA; V gene: TRBV20-1; J gene: TRBJ1-2
CDR3 protein: CACSQGVGGPGYTF; CDR3 DNA: TGTGCCTGCAGCCAGGGCGTGGGGGGCCCTGGCTACACCTTC; clone size: NA; D gene: NA; V gene: TRBV7-2; J gene: TRBJ1-2
CDR3 protein: CASTLHGGGTDTQYF; CDR3 DNA: TGTGCCAGCACCTTACATGGGGGTGGCACAGATACGCAGTATTTT; clone size: NA; D gene: NA; V gene: TRBV5-8; J gene: TRBJ2-3
CDR3 protein: CASSSGSRVFSTEAFF; CDR3 DNA: TGCGCCAGCAGCTCGGGGTCCAGGGTGTTTAGCACTGAAGCTTTCTTT; clone size: NA; D gene: NA; V gene: TRBV5-1; J gene: TRBJ1-1
CDR3 protein: CSASGTGRPYNEQFF; CDR3 DNA: TGCAGTGCTAGTGGGACAGGGAGGCCCTACAATGAGCAGTTCTTC; clone size: few; D gene: TRBD1; V gene: TRBV20-1; J gene: TRBJ2-1
CDR3 protein: CSARDTSGGRYNEQYF; CDR3 DNA: TGCAGTGCTAGAGACACTAGCGGGGGTCGCTACAATGAGCAGTACTTC; clone size: NA; D gene: TRBD2; V gene: TRBV20-1; J gene: TRBJ2-7
CDR3 protein: CASSFGAGELFF; CDR3 DNA: TGTGCCAGCAGCTTCGGGGCCGGGGAGCTGTTTTTT; clone size: many; D gene: NA; V gene: TRBV5-1; J gene: TRBJ2-2
CDR3 protein: CASSSFDRGKVEQYF; CDR3 DNA: TGTGCCAGCAGCTCTTTTGACAGGGGTAAAGTCGAGCAGTACTTC; clone size: NA; D gene: TRBD1; V gene: TRBV7-6; J gene: TRBJ2-7
CDR3 protein: CASSLALAGALNNNEQYF; CDR3 DNA: TGTGCCAGCAGCTTAGCTCTAGCGGGAGCTTTAAACAACAATGAGCAGTACTTC; clone size: NA; D gene: TRBD2; V gene: TRBV7-2; J gene: TRBJ2-7
CDR3 protein: CASSWGLYEQYF; CDR3 DNA: TGTGCCAGCAGTTGGGGGCTCTACGAGCAGTACTTC; clone size: many; D gene: NA; V gene: TRBV6-2/TRBV6-3; J gene: TRBJ2-7
CDR3 protein: CASSERRVVTGELFF; CDR3 DNA: TGTGCCAGCAGTGAAAGGCGGGTCGTCACCGGGGAGCTGTTTTTT; clone size: NA; D gene: NA; V gene: TRBV6-1; J gene: TRBJ2-2
CDR3 protein: CASSRRGYTYEQYF; CDR3 DNA: TGTGCCAGCAGTAGGAGGGGGTACACCTACGAGCAGTACTTC; clone size: NA; D gene: NA; V gene: TRBV6-1; J gene: TRBJ2-7
CDR3 protein: CASSFPQGQLNTEAFF; CDR3 DNA: TGTGCCAGCAGCTTCCCACAGGGACAATTGAACACTGAAGCTTTCTTT; clone size: NA; D gene: NA; V gene: TRBV7-9; J gene: TRBJ1-1
CDR3 protein: CASSSAPPLVSQETQYF; CDR3 DNA: TGTGCCAGCAGCTCCGCCCCCCCTCTCGTGAGCCAAGAGACCCAGTACTTC; clone size: NA; D gene: NA; V gene: TRBV7-6; J gene: TRBJ2-5
CDR3 protein: CSALVGRNTEAFF; CDR3 DNA: TGCAGTGCCCTAGTCGGCCGTAACACTGAAGCTTTCTTT; clone size: few; D gene: NA; V gene: TRBV20-1; J gene: TRBJ1-1
CDR3 protein: CASSRGFPLRDNEQFF; CDR3 DNA: TGTGCCAGCAGCAGGGGATTCCCCCTCCGGGACAATGAGCAGTTCTTC; clone size: NA; D gene: NA; V gene: TRBV12-3/TRBV12-4; J gene: TRBJ2-1
CDR3 protein: CASSLTGLDNSPLHF; CDR3 DNA: TGTGCCAGCAGCTTAACTGGTTTGGATAATTCGCCCCTCCACTTT; clone size: NA; D gene: NA; V gene: TRBV7-3; J gene: TRBJ1-6
CDR3 protein: CASQHRDDTDTQYF; CDR3 DNA: TGTGCCAGCCAACACCGGGACGACACAGATACGCAGTATTTT; clone size: NA; D gene: NA; V gene: TRBV12-3/TRBV12-4; J gene: TRBJ2-3
CDR3 protein: CASSLAQLAREQFF; CDR3 DNA: TGCGCCAGCAGCTTGGCTCAGCTCGCACGTGAGCAGTTCTTC; clone size: few; D gene: NA; V gene: TRBV5-1; J gene: TRBJ2-1
CDR3 protein: CATSRARVRDTDTQYF; CDR3 DNA: TGTGCCACCAGCAGAGCGCGCGTTAGGGACACAGATACGCAGTATTTT; clone size: NA; D gene: NA; V gene: TRBV15; J gene: TRBJ2-3
CDR3 protein: CAISERREVGEQYF; CDR3 DNA: TGTGCCATCAGTGAGCGGCGGGAGGTTGGAGAGCAGTACTTC; clone size: NA; D gene: TRBD2; V gene: TRBV10-3; J gene: TRBJ2-7
CDR3 protein: CASSLFTSVGGPTGELFF; CDR3 DNA: TGTGCCAGCAGCCTCTTTACTAGTGTGGGAGGTCCTACCGGGGAGCTGTTTTTT; clone size: NA; D gene: NA; V gene: TRBV11-2; J gene: TRBJ2-2
CDR3 protein: CASSQDPAGGGSGELFF; CDR3 DNA: TGCGCCAGCAGCCAAGATCCGGCAGGGGGGGGTTCCGGGGAGCTGTTTTTT; clone size: few; D gene: NA; V gene: TRBV4-3; J gene: TRBJ2-2
CDR3 protein: CASSQREGVGDNEQFF; CDR3 DNA: TGCGCCAGCAGCCAACGGGAGGGGGTGGGCGACAATGAGCAGTTCTTC; clone size: few; D gene: TRBD2; V gene: TRBV4-3; J gene: TRBJ2-1
CDR3 protein: CASRLGTDYGYTF; CDR3 DNA: TGTGCCAGCAGACTCGGGACAGACTATGGCTACACCTTC; clone size: NA; D gene: TRBD1; V gene: TRBV28; J gene: TRBJ1-2
CDR3 protein: CSAVRTLYEQYF; CDR3 DNA: TGCAGTGCCGTTCGGACTCTTTACGAGCAGTACTTC; clone size: few; D gene: NA; V gene: TRBV20-1; J gene: TRBJ2-7
CDR3 protein: CASSPVGGNNEQFF; CDR3 DNA: TGTGCCAGCAGCCCTGTGGGGGGGAACAATGAGCAGTTCTTC; clone size: NA; D gene: TRBD2; V gene: TRBV7-2; J gene: TRBJ2-1
CDR3 protein: CASSLASGATDTQYF; CDR3 DNA: TGTGCCAGCAGTTTGGCTAGCGGGGCCACAGATACGCAGTATTTT; clone size: NA; D gene: TRBD2; V gene: TRBV12-3/TRBV12-4; J gene: TRBJ2-3
CDR3 protein: CASSFSRALYNEQFF; CDR3 DNA: TGTGCCAGCAGCTTCTCCAGGGCCCTCTACAATGAGCAGTTCTTC; clone size: NA; D gene: NA; V gene: TRBV7-9; J gene: TRBJ2-1